The 6 T cell receptor beta chains in this list originate from one sample, sequenced in a study of identical twins. TCRdb itself ran the 5' RACE reads through MiXCR, one entry per CDR3 protein. The sample shows under 500,000 distinct CDR3 sequences, roughly 13% of them seen only once. These same records also appear under a second study, on yellow fever vaccine responses in identical twins.

The sequencing input was CD4+ T cells sorted from blood. Receptors were obtained from a woman aged 18-29 years in good health.

For the CDR3, the DNA is TGTGCCAGCAGAAGAATCGCAGGGGTGCAAGCAGATACGCAGTATTTT. Its protein product is CASRRIAGVQADTQYF. The chain links TRBV6-1 to TRBJ2-3; D is perhaps TRBD1 (6 bases). V was trimmed by 6 bases and J by 4 bases, leaving 20 bases between them. This CDR3 is built from 16 residues. In germline, CDR1 is MNHNS, CDR2 SASEGT.

This clonotype showed up just a few times. The V call is TRBV7-8, the J call TRBJ2-3, with D unresolved. Germline V lookup: CDR1 SGHVS, CDR2 FQNEAQ. Deletions cut 2 bases from V and 1 base from J, with 4 bases between. The CDR3 covers 13 residues. The CDR3 nucleotides are TGTGCCAGCAGCTTACTACGCACAGATACGCAGTATTTT. This encodes CASSLLRTDTQYF.

This clonotype appeared a few times. The rearrangement uses TRBV6-4 and TRBJ2-1, with 8 bases matching TRBD2. Trimming cost V 5 bases and J 1 base; bases outside gene matches: 7. The germline gives CDR1 MRHNA, CDR2 SNTAGT. The CDR3 has 16 amino acids. Written as DNA, the CDR3 is TGTGCCAGCAGTTGGGATAGCGGGGTGTCCTACAATGAGCAGTTCTTC. Translation: CASSWDSGVSYNEQFF.

The rearrangement links TRBV6-1 to TRBJ2-1, with D possibly being TRBD2 (6 bases). The V end lost 2 bases, the J end lost 9 bases, and 11 bases lay between the germline ends. The CDR3 consists of 13 residues. Germline-derived CDR1 and CDR2 are MNHNS and SASEGT. In DNA form, the CDR3 reads TGTGCCAGCAGTGAAAGCCGAGCGGGTGAGCAGTTCTTC. Translated, it gives CASSESRAGEQFF.

A few counts support this clonotype. Here the CDR3 reads CASSFPGSWTTEAFF. DNA for the CDR3: TGTGCCAGCAGTTTCCCAGGGTCTTGGACCACTGAAGCTTTCTTT. The chain has TRBV6-6 and TRBJ1-1; maybe TRBD1 (5 bases). Germline CDR1 MNHNY, CDR2 SVGAGI (reference sequence). Trimming removed 4 bases at V and 4 bases at J, with 16 bases between. The CDR3 has 15 amino acids.

This sequence joins TRBV7-2 and TRBJ2-1; D might be TRBD1 (7 bases). From germline, CDR1 is SGHTA and CDR2 FQGNSA. The length of the CDR3 is 16 residues. Trimming cost V 4 bases and J 6 bases, with 19 bases left between them. CDR3 region: CASSSIQGRQANEQFF. CDR3 DNA: TGTGCCAGCAGCTCGATACAGGGGAGGCAGGCCAATGAGCAGTTCTTC.